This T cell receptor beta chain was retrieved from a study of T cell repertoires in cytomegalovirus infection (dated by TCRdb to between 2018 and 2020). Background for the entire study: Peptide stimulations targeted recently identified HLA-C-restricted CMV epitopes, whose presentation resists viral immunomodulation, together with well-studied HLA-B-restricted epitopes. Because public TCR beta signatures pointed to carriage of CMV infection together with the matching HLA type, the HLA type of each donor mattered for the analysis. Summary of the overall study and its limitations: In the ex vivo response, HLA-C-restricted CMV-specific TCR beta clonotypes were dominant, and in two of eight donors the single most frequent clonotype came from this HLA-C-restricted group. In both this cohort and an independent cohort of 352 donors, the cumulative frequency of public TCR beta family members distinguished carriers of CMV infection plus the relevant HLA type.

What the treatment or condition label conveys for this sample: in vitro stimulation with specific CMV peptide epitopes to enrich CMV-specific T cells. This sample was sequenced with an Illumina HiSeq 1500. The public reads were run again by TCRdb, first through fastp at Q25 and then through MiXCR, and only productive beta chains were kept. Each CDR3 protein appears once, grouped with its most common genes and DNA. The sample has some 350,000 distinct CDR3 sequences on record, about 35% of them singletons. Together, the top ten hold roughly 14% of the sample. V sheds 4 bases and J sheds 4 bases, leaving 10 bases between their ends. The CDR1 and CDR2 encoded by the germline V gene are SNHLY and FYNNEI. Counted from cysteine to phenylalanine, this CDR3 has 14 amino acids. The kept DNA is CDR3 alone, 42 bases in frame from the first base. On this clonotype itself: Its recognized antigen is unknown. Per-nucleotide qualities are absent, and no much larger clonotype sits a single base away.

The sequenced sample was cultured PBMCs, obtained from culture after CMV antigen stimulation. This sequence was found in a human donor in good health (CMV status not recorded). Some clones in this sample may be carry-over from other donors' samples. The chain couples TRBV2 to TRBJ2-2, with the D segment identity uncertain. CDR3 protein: CASSVASSTGELFF. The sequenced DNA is TGTGCCAGCAGTGTTGCCAGTAGCACCGGGGAGCTGTTTTTT.